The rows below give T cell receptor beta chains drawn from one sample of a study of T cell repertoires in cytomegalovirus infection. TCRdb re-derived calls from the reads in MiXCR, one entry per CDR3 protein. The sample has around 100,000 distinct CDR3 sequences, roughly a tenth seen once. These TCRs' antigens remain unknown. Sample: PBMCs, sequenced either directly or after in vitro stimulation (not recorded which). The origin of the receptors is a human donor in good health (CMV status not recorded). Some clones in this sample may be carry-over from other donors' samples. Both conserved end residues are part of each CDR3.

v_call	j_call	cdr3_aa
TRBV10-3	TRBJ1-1	CAISEGASTEAFF
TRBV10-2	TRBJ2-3	CATNDPPDTQYF
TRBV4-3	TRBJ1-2	CASSQDESYGYTF
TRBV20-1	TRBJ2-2	CSARDSRRGPAGELFF
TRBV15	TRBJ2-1	CATSRDHGEQFF
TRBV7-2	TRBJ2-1	CASSRTSGNNEQFF
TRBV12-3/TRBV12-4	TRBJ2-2	CASSLVLAGTGELFF
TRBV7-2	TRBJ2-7	CASSLYYEQYF
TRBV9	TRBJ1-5	CASSLSGTGGQPQHF
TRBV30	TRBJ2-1	CAWSGMAGHTNEQFF
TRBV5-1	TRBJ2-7	CASSLGGTASEQYF
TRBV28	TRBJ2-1	CASSFIQTLYNEQFF
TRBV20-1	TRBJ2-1	CSARGGGTGGRNEQFF
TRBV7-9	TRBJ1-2	CASSLIRAAGASYGYTF
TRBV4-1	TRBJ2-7	CASSLGLAREEQYF
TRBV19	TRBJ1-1	CASSIDPTSNTEAFF
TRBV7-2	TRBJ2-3	CASTLALVTDTQYF
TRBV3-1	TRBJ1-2	CASSPDRYYGYTF
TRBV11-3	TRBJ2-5	CASSRRAEQETQYF
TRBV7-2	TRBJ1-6	CASSLVSGAAYNSPLHF
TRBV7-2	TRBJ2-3	CASSLGVRAPDTQYF
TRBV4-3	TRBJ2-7	CASRARPESYEQYF
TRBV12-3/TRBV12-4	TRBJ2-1	CASSSQPSSRLQFF
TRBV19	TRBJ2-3	CASSIRLNTDTQYF
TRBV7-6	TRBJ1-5	CASSPIAEGTDQPQHF
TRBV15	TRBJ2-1	CATSRGTSGGYNEQFF
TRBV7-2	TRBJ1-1	CASRQRGPGGTEAFF
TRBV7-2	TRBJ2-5	CASSLSSGQETQYF
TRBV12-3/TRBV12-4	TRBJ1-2	CASSFRALGGYTF
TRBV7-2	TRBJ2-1	CASSLAEGPNEQFF
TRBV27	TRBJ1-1	CASSLSPWTGATEAFF
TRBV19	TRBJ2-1	CASSGLTLEQFF